This T cell receptor (beta chain) was sequenced for a study of identical twins. This CDR3 contains 11 residues. CDR1 is SGHVS, CDR2 FQNEAQ, per germline. TCRdb recomputed calls from the 5' RACE reads with MiXCR, one row per CDR3 protein. The data contain fewer than 550,000 distinct CDR3 sequences, over 11% of them singletons. In this sample, this clonotype turned up many times. The junction shows a germline mismatch at one end, possibly a read error. The same sample was also studied in work on yellow fever vaccine responses in identical twins.

V gene TRBV7-8 combines with J gene TRBJ2-2; no definite D call. The sample taken for sequencing was CD4+ T cells sorted from blood. The source of this sequence is a woman aged 18-29 years in good health. Here the CDR3 DNA reads TGTGCCAGCAGTTTAGTCGGGGAGCTGTTTTTT. This codes for CASSLVGELFF.